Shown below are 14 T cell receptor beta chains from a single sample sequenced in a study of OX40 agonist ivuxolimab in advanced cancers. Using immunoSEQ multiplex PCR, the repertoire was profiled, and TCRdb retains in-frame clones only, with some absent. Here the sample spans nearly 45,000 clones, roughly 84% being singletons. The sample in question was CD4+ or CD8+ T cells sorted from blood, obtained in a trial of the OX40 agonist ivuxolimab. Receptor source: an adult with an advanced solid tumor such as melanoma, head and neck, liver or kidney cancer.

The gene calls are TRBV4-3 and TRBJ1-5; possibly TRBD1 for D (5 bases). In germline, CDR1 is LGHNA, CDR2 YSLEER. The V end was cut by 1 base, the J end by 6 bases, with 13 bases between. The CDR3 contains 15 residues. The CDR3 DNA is TGCGCCAGCAGCCAAGTCGTCGGGGGTAGTCAGCCCCAGCATTTT. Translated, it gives CASSQVVGGSQPQHF.

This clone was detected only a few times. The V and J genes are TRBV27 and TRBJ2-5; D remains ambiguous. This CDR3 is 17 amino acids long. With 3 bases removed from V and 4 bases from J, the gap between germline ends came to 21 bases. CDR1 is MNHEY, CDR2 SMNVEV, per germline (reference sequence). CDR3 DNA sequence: TGTGCCAGCAGTTTTTTGGGCCCGGCCGGAAATTTAGAGACCCAGTACTTC. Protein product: CASSFLGPAGNLETQYF.

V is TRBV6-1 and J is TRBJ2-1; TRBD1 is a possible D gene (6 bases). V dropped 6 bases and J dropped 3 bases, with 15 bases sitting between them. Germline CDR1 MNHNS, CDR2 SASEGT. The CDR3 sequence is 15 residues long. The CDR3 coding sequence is TGTGCCAGCAGCGTCTCCGGGACATACTACAATGAGCAGTTCTTC. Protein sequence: CASSVSGTYYNEQFF.

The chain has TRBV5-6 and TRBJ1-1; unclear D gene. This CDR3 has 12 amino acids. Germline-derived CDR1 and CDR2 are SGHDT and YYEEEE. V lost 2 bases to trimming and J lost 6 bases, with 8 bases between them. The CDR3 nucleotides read TGTGCCAGCAGCTTTCCCGGGGCTGAAGCTTTCTTT. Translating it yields CASSFPGAEAFF.

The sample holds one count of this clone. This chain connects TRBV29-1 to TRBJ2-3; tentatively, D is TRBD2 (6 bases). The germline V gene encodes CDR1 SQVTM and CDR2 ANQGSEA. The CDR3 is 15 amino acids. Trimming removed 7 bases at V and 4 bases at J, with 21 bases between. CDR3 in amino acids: CSARPGLERPDTQYF. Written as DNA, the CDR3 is TGCAGCGCAAGACCGGGACTGGAGAGACCAGATACGCAGTATTTT.

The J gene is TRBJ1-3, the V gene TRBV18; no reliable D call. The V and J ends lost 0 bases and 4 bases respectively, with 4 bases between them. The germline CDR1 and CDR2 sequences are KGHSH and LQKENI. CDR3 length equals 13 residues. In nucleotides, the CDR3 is TGTGCCAGCTCACCACCCGAGGGAAACACCATATATTTT. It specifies CASSPPEGNTIYF.

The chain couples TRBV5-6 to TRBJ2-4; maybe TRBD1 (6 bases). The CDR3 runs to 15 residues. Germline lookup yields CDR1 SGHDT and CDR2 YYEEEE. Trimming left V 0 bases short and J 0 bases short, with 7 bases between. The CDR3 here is CASSLDRVAKNIQYF. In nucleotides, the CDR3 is TGTGCCAGCAGCTTGGACAGGGTAGCCAAAAACATTCAGTACTTC.

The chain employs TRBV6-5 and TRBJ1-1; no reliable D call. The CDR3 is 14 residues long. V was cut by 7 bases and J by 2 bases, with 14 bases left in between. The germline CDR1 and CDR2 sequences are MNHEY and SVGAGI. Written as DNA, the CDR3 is TGTGCCAGCAATGTGCAGGACTCTAACACTGAAGCTTTCTTT. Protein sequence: CASNVQDSNTEAFF.

For the CDR3, the DNA is TGTGCCATTCGACTAGACTACGAGCAGTACTTC. Translated: CAIRLDYEQYF. V is TRBV10-3 and J is TRBJ2-7, with TRBD2 as a possible D gene (6 bases). The germline V gene encodes CDR1 ENHRY and CDR2 SYGVKD. The CDR3 runs to 11 residues. V was pared by 9 bases and J by 3 bases, with 9 bases between.

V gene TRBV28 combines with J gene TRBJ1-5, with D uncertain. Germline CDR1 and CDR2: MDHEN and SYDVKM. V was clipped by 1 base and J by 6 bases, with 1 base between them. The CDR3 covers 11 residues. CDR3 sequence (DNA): TGTGCCAGCAGTTTATTTCAGCCCCAGCATTTT. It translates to CASSLFQPQHF.

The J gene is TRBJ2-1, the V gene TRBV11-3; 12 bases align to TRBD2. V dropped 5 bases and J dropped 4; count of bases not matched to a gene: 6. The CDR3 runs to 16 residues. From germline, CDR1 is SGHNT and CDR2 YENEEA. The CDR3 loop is CASSSGTSGPYNEQFF. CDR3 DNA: TGTGCCAGCAGCAGTGGGACTAGCGGGCCTTACAATGAGCAGTTCTTC. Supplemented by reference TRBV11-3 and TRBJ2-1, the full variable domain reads EAGVVQSPRYKIIEKKQPVAFWCNPISGHNTLYWYLQNLGQGPELLIRYENEEAVDDSQLPKDRFSAERLKGVDSTLKIQPAELGDSAVYLCASSSGTSGPYNEQFFGPGTRLTVL.

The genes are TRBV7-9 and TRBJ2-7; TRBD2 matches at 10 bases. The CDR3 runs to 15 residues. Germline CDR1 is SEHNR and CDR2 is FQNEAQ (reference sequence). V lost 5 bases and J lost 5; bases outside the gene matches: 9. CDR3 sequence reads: CASSPQRGGRDEQYF. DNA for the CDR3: TGTGCCAGCAGCCCCCAGCGGGGGGGCCGAGACGAGCAGTACTTC.

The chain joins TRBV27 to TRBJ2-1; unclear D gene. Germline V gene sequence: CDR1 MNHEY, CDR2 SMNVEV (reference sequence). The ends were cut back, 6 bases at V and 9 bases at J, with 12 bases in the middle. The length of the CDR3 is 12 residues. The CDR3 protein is CASRTNELEQFF. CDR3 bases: TGTGCCAGCAGAACAAACGAGCTTGAGCAGTTCTTC.

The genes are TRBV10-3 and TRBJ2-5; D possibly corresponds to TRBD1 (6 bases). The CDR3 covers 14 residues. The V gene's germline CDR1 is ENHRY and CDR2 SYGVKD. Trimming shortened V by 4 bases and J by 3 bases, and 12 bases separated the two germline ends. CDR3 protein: CAISGQDPKETQYF. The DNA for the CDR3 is TGTGCCATCAGTGGACAGGATCCTAAAGAGACCCAGTACTTC.